The rows below give T cell receptor beta chains drawn from one sample of a study of shared clonotypes between healthy human individuals. Libraries were prepared by immunoSEQ multiplex PCR; TCRdb keeps only in-frame clonotypes and omits some of them. The data show around 1.1 million clones, 60% to 80% seen once. The sample taken for sequencing was memory CD4+ T cells from PBMCs. These receptors all stem from a young man in good health. Some clones in this sample may be carry-over from other donors' samples. CDR3s include the opening cysteine and the closing phenylalanine or tryptophan. The order of the fields is V gene, J gene, clone size, CDR3 protein. Clone size is given for some rows only: seen once, a few or many times, or a class if the clone is expanded.

V gene: TRBV29-1
J gene: TRBJ2-3
clone size: -
CDR3 protein: CSVDHATDTQYF

V gene: TRBV28
J gene: TRBJ2-1
clone size: once
CDR3 protein: CASSPRGSGRGYEQFF

V gene: TRBV28
J gene: TRBJ2-7
clone size: -
CDR3 protein: CASSLGIGGQVGYEQYF

V gene: TRBV14
J gene: TRBJ2-3
clone size: -
CDR3 protein: CASSDDSISSTDTQYF

V gene: TRBV7-6
J gene: TRBJ2-1
clone size: -
CDR3 protein: CASSPGLAGELVTSYNEQFF

V gene: TRBV28
J gene: TRBJ1-1
clone size: -
CDR3 protein: CASSPTGGLTEAFF

V gene: TRBV4-2
J gene: TRBJ2-1
clone size: few
CDR3 protein: CASSQAPGLAGGDEQFF

V gene: TRBV14
J gene: TRBJ2-1
clone size: -
CDR3 protein: CASSQWGAGRLNNEQFF

V gene: TRBV7-3
J gene: TRBJ2-6
clone size: -
CDR3 protein: CASSRATGVGANVLTF

V gene: TRBV4-2
J gene: TRBJ2-1
clone size: -
CDR3 protein: CASSQVSSGPYNEQFF

V gene: TRBV30
J gene: TRBJ1-2
clone size: -
CDR3 protein: CASTPNNYGYTF

V gene: TRBV7-9
J gene: TRBJ1-4
clone size: -
CDR3 protein: CATSSQGGLNEKLFF

V gene: TRBV7-2
J gene: TRBJ1-3
clone size: -
CDR3 protein: CASSLQGMDSGNTIYF

V gene: TRBV6-1
J gene: TRBJ1-1
clone size: -
CDR3 protein: CASSPGLNTEAFF

V gene: TRBV7-6
J gene: TRBJ2-2
clone size: -
CDR3 protein: CASSLQGPSGTGELFF

V gene: TRBV6-1
J gene: TRBJ2-1
clone size: -
CDR3 protein: CASTLAGESEQFF

V gene: TRBV28
J gene: TRBJ1-4
clone size: once
CDR3 protein: CASNEQVATNEKLFF